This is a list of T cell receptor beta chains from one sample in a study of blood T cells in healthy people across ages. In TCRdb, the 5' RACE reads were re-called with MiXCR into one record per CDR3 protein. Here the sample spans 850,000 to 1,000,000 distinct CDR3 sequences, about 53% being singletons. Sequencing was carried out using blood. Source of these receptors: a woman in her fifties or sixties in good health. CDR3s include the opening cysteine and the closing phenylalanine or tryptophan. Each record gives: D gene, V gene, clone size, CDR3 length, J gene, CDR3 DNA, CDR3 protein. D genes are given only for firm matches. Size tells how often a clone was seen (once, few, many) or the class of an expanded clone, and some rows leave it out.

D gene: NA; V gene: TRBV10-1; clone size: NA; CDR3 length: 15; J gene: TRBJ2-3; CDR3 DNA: TGCGCCAGCAGTGAAGTGACGGGGATCACAGATACGCAGTATTTT; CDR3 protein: CASSEVTGITDTQYF
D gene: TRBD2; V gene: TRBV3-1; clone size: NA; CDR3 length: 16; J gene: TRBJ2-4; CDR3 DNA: TGTGCCAGCAGCCCCCGACTAGCGGGAATGTTCGATGAGCAGTACTTC; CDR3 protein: CASSPRLAGMFDEQYF
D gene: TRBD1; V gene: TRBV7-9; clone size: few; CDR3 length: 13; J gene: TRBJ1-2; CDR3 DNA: TGTGCCAGCAGCGGAACAGGGGGCCATGGCTACACCTTC; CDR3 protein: CASSGTGGHGYTF
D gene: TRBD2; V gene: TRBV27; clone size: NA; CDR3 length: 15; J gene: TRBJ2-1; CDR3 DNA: TGTGCCAGCAGTTTTTCTACTAGCGGGTACAATGAGCAGTTCTTC; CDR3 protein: CASSFSTSGYNEQFF
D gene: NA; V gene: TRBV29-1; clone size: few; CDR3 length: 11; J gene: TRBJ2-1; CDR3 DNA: TGCAGCGTCGATCAGGGTCGAGGGCAGTTCTTC; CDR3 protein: CSVDQGRGQFF
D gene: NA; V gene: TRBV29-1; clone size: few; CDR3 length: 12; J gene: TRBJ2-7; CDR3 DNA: TGCAGCGTTTGGGATCAATCCTACGAGCAGTACTTC; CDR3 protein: CSVWDQSYEQYF
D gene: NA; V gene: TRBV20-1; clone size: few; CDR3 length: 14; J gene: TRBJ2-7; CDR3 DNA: TGCAGTGCCCTAGGGGACGGGGACACCTACGAGCAGTACTTC; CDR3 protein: CSALGDGDTYEQYF
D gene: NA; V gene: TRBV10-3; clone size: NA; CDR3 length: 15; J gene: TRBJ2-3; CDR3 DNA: TGTGCCATCAGTGGCGGGGTTTCTAGCACAGATACGCAGTATTTT; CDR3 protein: CAISGGVSSTDTQYF
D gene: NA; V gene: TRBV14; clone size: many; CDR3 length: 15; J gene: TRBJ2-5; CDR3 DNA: TGTGCCAGCAGCCCGTTCGGGGCCTCCCAAGAGACCCAGTACTTC; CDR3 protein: CASSPFGASQETQYF
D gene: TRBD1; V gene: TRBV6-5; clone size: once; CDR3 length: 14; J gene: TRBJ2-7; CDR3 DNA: TGTGCCAGCAGGGTCGGACAGGTCACCTACGAGCAGTACTTC; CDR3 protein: CASRVGQVTYEQYF